Below, 16 T cell receptor beta chains from the same sample are listed, as sequenced in a study of T-cell reconstitution after alpha-beta-depleted transplantation in children. For TCRbeta, the library was prepared with unique molecular identifiers. TCRdb redid the calling of the PCR reads with MiXCR, one entry per CDR3 protein. Here the sample spans fewer than 550,000 distinct CDR3 sequences, about an eighth being singletons. The sequenced sample was PBMCs, mostly from graft donor cells, obtained 180 days after TCRalphabeta/CD19-depleted stem cell transplant. The source is a female patient aged 2 to 10 who had a stem cell transplant for aplastic anemia, so the T cells may come from the graft donor.

A few counts support this clonotype. The rearrangement links TRBV20-1 to TRBJ2-3; D unclear. The germline V gene encodes CDR1 DFQATT and CDR2 SNEGSKA (reference sequence). The CDR3 extends over 13 amino acids. V lost 3 bases and J 1 base, leaving 8 bases between the germline ends. CDR3 amino acids: CSARSSGTDTQYF. The CDR3 DNA reads TGCAGTGCTAGGTCAAGCGGCACAGATACGCAGTATTTT.

The gene calls are TRBV12-3 or TRBV12-4 and TRBJ1-6; 10 bases agree with TRBD1. V dropped 7 bases and J dropped 7; count of bases not matched to a gene: 7. The CDR3 has 15 residues. This chain's CDR3 is CASTSGQGRNSPLHF. In DNA, the CDR3 is TGTGCCAGCACCTCGGGACAGGGGAGGAATTCACCCCTCCACTTT.

Concerning this clonotype: The junction shows a germline mismatch at one end, possibly a read error. The J gene is TRBJ1-1, the V gene TRBV12-3 or TRBV12-4, with D unclear. The CDR3 extends over 13 amino acids. CDR3 nucleotide sequence: TGTGCCGGCAGATACGACTCGAACACTGAAGCTTTCTTT. Translated: CAGRYDSNTEAFF.

The chain combines TRBV10-3 with TRBJ2-1, with D possibly matching TRBD2 (7 bases). The germline V and J ends were trimmed by 7 bases and 8 bases, with 21 bases remaining between them. The CDR3 contains 15 residues. Per germline, CDR1 ENHRY and CDR2 SYGVKD. CDR3 in DNA: TGTGCCATCATGAGGCGGGGGCAGTCTTTGGATGAGCAGTTCTTC. This sequence encodes CAIMRRGQSLDEQFF.

The J gene is TRBJ2-1, the V gene TRBV20-1; D ambiguous. With 0 bases removed from V and 10 bases from J, the gap between germline ends came to 19 bases. This CDR3 has 15 amino acids. Germline V gene sequence: CDR1 DFQATT, CDR2 SNEGSKA (reference sequence). CDR3 coding DNA: TGCAGTGCTAGAGACCCATCAGAACCGACCACGGAGCAGTTCTTC. Translated, it gives CSARDPSEPTTEQFF.

The genes are TRBV7-9 and TRBJ2-1; possibly TRBD2 for D (5 bases). Trimming cost V 6 bases and J 0 bases, with 12 bases left between them. The CDR3 runs to 15 residues. Germline V lookup: CDR1 SEHNR, CDR2 FQNEAQ (reference sequence). CDR3 DNA: TGTGCCAGCAGACCCGTAGCGAACTCCTACAATGAGCAGTTCTTC. It codes for CASRPVANSYNEQFF.

This clonotype occurred many times. V is TRBV27 and J is TRBJ1-2; D call uncertain. This CDR3 is built from 13 residues. The germline V gene encodes CDR1 MNHEY and CDR2 SMNVEV (reference sequence). The ends were cut back, 6 bases at V and 4 bases at J, with 12 bases in the middle. The CDR3 region has the DNA TGTGCCAGCAGCTCAGAGGGATTCTATGGCTACACCTTC. Protein sequence: CASSSEGFYGYTF.

This clonotype was seen just once. V gene TRBV20-1 combines with J gene TRBJ2-1; tentative D call: TRBD2 (6 bases). This CDR3 region has 16 residues. Germline loops: CDR1 DFQATT, CDR2 SNEGSKA (reference sequence). The ends were cut back, 3 bases at V and 0 bases at J, with 15 bases in the middle. This chain's CDR3 is CSASSFGGPSYNEQFF. CDR3 sequence (DNA): TGCAGTGCTAGTTCGTTCGGAGGGCCCTCCTACAATGAGCAGTTCTTC.

The chain carries TRBV7-2 and TRBJ2-7; 8 nucleotides agree with TRBD2. This CDR3 is 15 amino acids long. CDR1 SGHTA and CDR2 FQGNSA come from the germline V gene. V was clipped by 7 bases and J by 4 bases; unmatched bases: 12. Here the CDR3 DNA reads TGTGCCAGCACCCTCGGGGCGGGAGGTCTTTACGAGCAGTACTTC. Its protein is CASTLGAGGLYEQYF.

The chain links TRBV30 to TRBJ2-1, with TRBD2 matching over 8 bases. Germline V CDR1 and CDR2: GTSNPN, SVGIG (reference sequence). This CDR3 has 16 amino acids. The V segment lost 5 bases and the J segment 7 bases; nucleotides outside the gene matches: 16. The CDR3 sequence is CAWEYPPGGPGNEQFF. The DNA of the CDR3 is TGTGCCTGGGAGTACCCTCCGGGAGGGCCCGGTAATGAGCAGTTCTTC.

About this clonotype: The junction shows a germline mismatch at one end, possibly a read error. The gene calls are TRBV14 and TRBJ1-2; no definite D call. This CDR3 comprises 16 residues. The germline CDR1 and CDR2 sequences are SGHDN and FVKESK. The CDR3 sequence: CASSRHVSESWYGYPF. In DNA, the CDR3 is TGTGCCAGCAGCAGGCATGTTAGTGAGAGTTGGTACGGCTACCCCTTC.

A few counts support this clonotype. This chain links TRBV7-2 with TRBJ1-2, with a weak D call TRBD1 (5 bases). Germline CDR1 is SGHTA and CDR2 is FQGNSA. This CDR3 is built from 16 residues. Trimming cost V 3 bases and J 4 bases, with 18 bases left between them. CDR3 nucleotide sequence: TGTGCCAGCAGCTTGGCTGCGACGGGACTTGGCTATGGCTACACCTTC. It translates to CASSLAATGLGYGYTF. The full variable domain, rest sourced from reference TRBV7-2 and TRBJ1-2, is GAGVSQSPSNKVTEKGKDVELRCDPISGHTALYWYRQSLGQGLEFLIYFQGNSAPDKSGLPSDRFSAERTGGSVSTLTIQRTQQEDSAVYLCASSLAATGLGYGYTFGSGTRLTVV.

This clonotype was observed at least ten times. J is TRBJ2-2 and V is TRBV6-1, with D perhaps matching TRBD2 (5 bases). Trimming took 11 bases from V and 2 from J, leaving 18 bases between them. The CDR3 runs 15 residues. Germline V gene sequence: CDR1 MNHNS, CDR2 SASEGT. In nucleotides, the CDR3 is TGTGCCGTCGGTCGGGGATCTAGCAACACCGGGGAGCTGTTTTTT. Translation gives CAVGRGSSNTGELFF.

The CDR3 region has the DNA TGTGCCAGCAGCTTTCCCCTAGGGCGGGTGAACACCGGGGAGCTGTTTTTT. This sequence encodes CASSFPLGRVNTGELFF. V gene TRBV13 combines with J gene TRBJ2-2; D is possibly TRBD2 (5 bases). The V gene lost 3 bases and the J gene lost 1 base, with 15 bases spanning the gap. The CDR3 runs to 17 residues. CDR1 PRHDT and CDR2 FYEKMQ come from the germline V gene (reference sequence).

This clonotype came up many times. The chain combines TRBV12-3 or TRBV12-4 with TRBJ2-1; TRBD2 matches at 9 bases. The CDR3 loop spans 17 amino acids. The junction had 12 bases not matched to a gene; V was cut back by 5 bases and J by 4 bases. CDR3 bases: TGTGCCAGCAGTCCCTCGCGGCGGCTAGCGGGGTACAATGAGCAGTTCTTC. Its protein is CASSPSRRLAGYNEQFF.

This clonotype was picked up a small number of times. V is TRBV6-1 and J is TRBJ2-1; 10 bases line up with TRBD1. The CDR3 totals 14 residues. CDR1 and CDR2 from the germline V gene are MNHNS and SASEGT. Trimming at V came to 6 bases and at J to 4 bases, leaving 3 bases not matched to a gene. CDR3 loop: CASRDRGSYNEQFF. DNA of the CDR3: TGTGCCAGCAGGGACAGGGGGTCGTACAATGAGCAGTTCTTC.